Listed here are 18 T cell receptor beta chains from one sample, sequenced in a study of T-cell memory formation after mild COVID-19. TCRdb reprocessed the 5' RACE reads with MiXCR, giving one entry per CDR3 protein. There are under 400,000 distinct CDR3 sequences in the sample; around 30% occur only once, and approximately 13% lies in the top ten. The sequencing sample was made of PBMCs or a T cell subset sorted from them (not recorded which). The receptors originated from an adult woman who had mild COVID-19 (a few samples of this study predate the infection). Cell type and time point are not known.

The chain employs TRBV12-3 or TRBV12-4 and TRBJ2-2; 11 bases agree with TRBD2. V was clipped by 6 bases and J by 4 bases; unmatched bases: 7. CDR3 size: 16 residues. The CDR3 region has the DNA TGTGCCAGCAGCCCGCCTGGACTAGCGGGCACCGGGGAGCTGTTTTTT. Protein: CASSPPGLAGTGELFF.

The V and J genes are TRBV5-1 and TRBJ2-5; D not resolved. Germline CDR1 SGHRS, CDR2 YFSETQ. The CDR3 extends over 14 amino acids. Trimming cost V 5 bases and J 0 bases, with 11 bases left between them. CDR3 protein: CASSPLGNQETQYF. DNA for the CDR3: TGCGCCAGCAGTCCCCTGGGGAACCAAGAGACCCAGTACTTC.

This clonotype was seen a handful of times. This chain uses TRBV19 with TRBJ1-5; D unclear. CDR1 and CDR2 from the germline V gene are LNHDA and SQIVND (reference sequence). This CDR3 has 16 residues. V lost 3 bases, J lost 0 bases, and 12 bases lay in between. The CDR3 DNA reads as TGTGCCAGTAGTATTTGGCTCGGCTCTAGCAATCAGCCCCAGCATTTT. It yields the protein CASSIWLGSSNQPQHF.

V is TRBV12-3 or TRBV12-4 and J is TRBJ2-1; 9 bases are a match to TRBD2. Trimming at V came to 6 bases and at J to 4 bases, leaving 7 bases not matched to a gene. The CDR3 covers 15 residues. The CDR3 nucleotides are TGTGCCAGCAGCCATAGCGGGGGTCAGTACAATGAGCAGTTCTTC. Its translation is CASSHSGGQYNEQFF.

There are many counts of this clonotype. Compared with germline, one end of the junction differs, possibly owing to a read error. J is TRBJ2-2 and V is TRBV24-1, with D unclear. The CDR3 contains 18 residues. From germline, CDR1 is KGHDR and CDR2 SFDVKD. The CDR3 loop reads CATSDLQGSSKNAGELFF. For the CDR3, the DNA is TGTGCCACCAGTGATTTGCAAGGTAGTAGCAAGAACGCCGGGGAGCTGTTTTTT.

This rearrangement joins TRBV20-1 to TRBJ2-1; D gene unclear. The CDR3 has 12 residues. V was clipped by 8 bases and J by 8 bases, with 16 bases between them. Germline-derived CDR1 and CDR2 are DFQATT and SNEGSKA (reference sequence). The DNA for the CDR3 is TGCAGTTGGGTTGTGAGTATCGATGAGCAGTTCTTC. Protein product: CSWVVSIDEQFF.

The gene calls are TRBV7-3 and TRBJ2-2; D tentatively fits TRBD1 or TRBD2 (5 bases each). Germline lookup yields CDR1 SGHTA and CDR2 FQGTGA. This CDR3 has 12 residues. V was pared by 10 bases and J by 5 bases, with 11 bases between. CDR3 amino acids: CATAWGTGELFF. DNA for the CDR3: TGTGCCACCGCGTGGGGGACCGGGGAGCTGTTTTTT.

This chain connects TRBV20-1 to TRBJ2-3, with 13 positions matching TRBD2. V shed 6 bases, J shed 6 bases, and the junction held 6 bases outside the gene matches. This CDR3 is built from 14 residues. Germline V gives CDR1 DFQATT, CDR2 SNEGSKA (reference sequence). CDR3 sequence (DNA): TGCAGTGCCGGACTAGCGGGAGCTCCGGATACGCAGTATTTT. This gives the protein CSAGLAGAPDTQYF.

This chain uses TRBV5-4 with TRBJ2-3; D is uncertain. Germline-derived CDR1 and CDR2 are SGHNT and YYREEE (reference sequence). The length of the CDR3 is 15 residues. The V gene lost 3 bases and the J gene lost 3 bases, with 14 bases spanning the gap. The CDR3 nucleotides read TGTGCCAGCAGCTACGCCACGGGCAGGACAGATACGCAGTATTTT. It encodes CASSYATGRTDTQYF.

This chain connects TRBV25-1 to TRBJ2-5; 8 nucleotides agree with TRBD1. Germline trimming cut 1 base from V and 5 bases from J; bases unmatched to any gene: 9. The CDR3 covers 16 residues. In germline, CDR1 is MGHDK, CDR2 SYGVNS. CDR3 sequence (DNA): TGTGCCAGCAGTGAATGGGCAGGGGGCGCAGAGGAGACCCAGTACTTC. Residues: CASSEWAGGAEETQYF.

The chain employs TRBV6-2 or TRBV6-3 and TRBJ2-7; the match to TRBD1 covers 8 bases. Trimming took 7 bases from V and 0 from J; bases not matched to a gene: 8. Germline values: CDR1 MNHEY, CDR2 SVGEGT. The CDR3 length is 15 residues. CDR3 nucleotides: TGTGCCAGCACCAGGTCCAGGGGGCTCTCCTACGAGCAGTACTTC. This codes for CASTRSRGLSYEQYF.

This clonotype came up a few times. The chain links TRBV7-8 to TRBJ2-1, with 11 bases lining up with TRBD2. The V segment lost 10 bases and the J segment 4 bases; nucleotides outside the gene matches: 6. The CDR3 is made up of 14 amino acids. CDR1 is SGHVS and CDR2 is FQNEAQ in the germline V gene. Here the CDR3 DNA reads TGTGCCACCTTGACTAGCGGGGTGTACAATGAGCAGTTCTTC. Its protein is CATLTSGVYNEQFF.

The V call is TRBV7-9, the J call TRBJ1-2, with D tentatively TRBD1 (6 bases). Germline lookup yields CDR1 SEHNR and CDR2 FQNEAQ (reference sequence). There are 14 residues in the CDR3. Between the trimmed V and J ends, which lost 6 bases and 5 bases, there was a span of 16 bases. The DNA for the CDR3 is TGTGCCAGCAGTACGGACAGTCGGGGGTATGGCTACACCTTC. The encoded protein is CASSTDSRGYGYTF.

The rearrangement joins TRBV5-6 to TRBJ2-7, with TRBD2 as a possible D gene (6 bases). This CDR3 has 13 amino acids. V was shortened by 4 bases and J by 4 bases, with 12 bases between the two germline ends. Per germline, CDR1 SGHDT and CDR2 YYEEEE. The CDR3 sequence: CASSQTAGYEQYF. The CDR3 coding sequence is TGTGCCAGCAGCCAAACGGCGGGATACGAGCAGTACTTC.

The V and J genes are TRBV5-1 and TRBJ1-1; D uncertain. Looked up from germline, CDR1 is SGHRS and CDR2 is YFSETQ. The V and J ends lost 4 bases and 1 base respectively, with 20 bases between them. The CDR3 runs 17 residues. CDR3 in amino acids: CASSPRMTWQANTEAFF. CDR3 DNA: TGCGCCAGCAGCCCACGGATGACGTGGCAGGCGAACACTGAAGCTTTCTTT.

The chain combines TRBV18 with TRBJ2-7; possibly TRBD1 for D (6 bases). CDR1 and CDR2 from the germline V gene are KGHSH and LQKENI. The CDR3 has 15 residues. V was pared by 4 bases and J by 0 bases, with 13 bases between. CDR3 in amino acids: CASSQVGTSSYEQYF. Here the CDR3 DNA reads TGTGCCAGCTCACAGGTCGGGACAAGCTCCTACGAGCAGTACTTC.

CDR3 DNA: TGTGCCAGCAGTCCACCGGACAGGCTCCCGGCGTTCGGCTACACCTTC. Protein product: CASSPPDRLPAFGYTF. The chain is built from TRBV12-3 or TRBV12-4 and TRBJ1-2; 7 nucleotides line up with TRBD1. CDR3 length equals 16 residues. J lost 8 bases, V lost 5 bases, and 17 bases had no gene match.

This clonotype has just a few counts. The V gene is TRBV7-2, the J gene TRBJ2-1; 8 positions match TRBD1. With V trimmed by 5 bases and J by 0 bases, 9 bases remained unmatched. The CDR3 totals 17 residues. In germline, CDR1 is SGHTA, CDR2 FQGNSA. Written as DNA, the CDR3 is TGTGCCAGCAGCGTTCGGGGGACAGGTTTCTCCTACAATGAGCAGTTCTTC. This encodes CASSVRGTGFSYNEQFF.